One sample yielded the 27 T cell receptor beta chains listed below, sequenced in a study of blood T cell repertoires in COVID-19 (dated by TCRdb to the early 2020s). The protocol used for the library was the immunoSEQ multiplex PCR assay. This immuneACCESS table, as held by TCRdb, lists in-frame sequences with V and J called but not all clones. Of the missing ones, under half trace to an unresolved V gene in checked studies; the others have no known cause. For this sample there are over 100,000 clones; around 83% appear just once. The ten top clones hold roughly 3.4% of the sample. Material for sequencing was peripheral blood. The receptors come from a woman of 80 years or more with active or convalescent COVID-19.

DNA of the CDR3: TGTGCCACCAGTGATTTGGGCCCAGTGGAGACCCAGTACTTC. This codes for CATSDLGPVETQYF. This chain joins TRBV24-1 and TRBJ2-5, with unresolved D. Trimming took 0 bases from V and 5 from J, leaving 9 bases between them. Per the germline V gene, CDR1 is KGHDR and CDR2 is SFDVKD. The CDR3 covers 14 residues.

This clone was detected only once. This sequence joins TRBV11-2 and TRBJ2-2; maybe TRBD1 (6 bases). Trimming left V 5 bases short and J 4 bases short, with 11 bases between. Germline lookup yields CDR1 SGHAT and CDR2 FQNNGV. This CDR3 has 14 residues. CDR3 sequence (DNA): TGTGCCAGCAGCGGGGACACTTTCACCGGGGAGCTGTTTTTT. Its translation: CASSGDTFTGELFF.

The sample holds one count of this clone. The chain employs TRBV4-1 and TRBJ2-7; 9 bases fit TRBD1. The germline gives CDR1 MGHRA, CDR2 YSYEKL. This CDR3 has 14 residues. Trimming took 1 base from V and 2 from J; bases not matched to a gene: 0. Here the CDR3 reads CASSQGQGAYEQYF. The CDR3 nucleotides read TGCGCCAGCAGCCAAGGACAGGGGGCCTACGAGCAGTACTTC.

The rearrangement uses TRBV5-1 and TRBJ2-3; 9 bases match TRBD1. The CDR3 loop spans 15 amino acids. CDR1 is SGHRS, CDR2 YFSETQ, per germline. The junction had 3 bases not matched to a gene; V was cut back by 2 bases and J by 2 bases. The CDR3 sequence is CASSLQGAVTDTQYF. The CDR3 nucleotides read TGCGCCAGCAGCTTACAGGGGGCTGTCACAGATACGCAGTATTTT.

The chain's CDR3 is CSVDGGSYEQYF. CDR3 nucleotide sequence: TGCAGCGTTGACGGTGGTTCCTACGAGCAGTACTTC. The V call is TRBV29-1, the J call TRBJ2-7, with D unresolved. The CDR3 is made up of 12 amino acids. Germline V gene lookup returns CDR1 SQVTM and CDR2 ANQGSEA. The V end was cut by 3 bases, the J end by 1 base, with 7 bases between.

This clone was counted a single time. The chain has TRBV7-8 and TRBJ1-6; perhaps TRBD1 as D (6 bases). Trimming took off 5 bases at V and 5 bases at J, with 28 bases between the two ends. The CDR3 has 20 amino acids. Germline values: CDR1 SGHVS, CDR2 FQNEAQ. The CDR3 sequence is CASSRETGQYAQQHNSPLHF. The DNA for the CDR3 is TGTGCCAGCAGCCGAGAAACAGGGCAGTATGCCCAACAACATAATTCACCCCTCCACTTT. Looking up the rest from reference TRBV7-8 and TRBJ1-6 gives the full variable domain: GAGVSQSPRYKVAKRGQDVALRCDPISGHVSLFWYQQALGQGPEFLTYFQNEAQLDKSGLPSDRFFAERPEGSVSTLKIQRTQQEDSAVYLCASSRETGQYAQQHNSPLHFGNGTRLTVT.

V is TRBV5-1 and J is TRBJ2-5; weak D call: TRBD2 (6 bases). CDR3 length: 16 residues. V was cut by 0 bases and J by 2 bases, with 14 bases left in between. Germline CDR1 SGHRS, CDR2 YFSETQ. The CDR3 DNA reads as TGCGCCAGCAGCTTGGGTGTAGGCGGGGAACAAGAGACCCAGTACTTC. Protein sequence: CASSLGVGGEQETQYF.

V usage is TRBV7-2 and J usage is TRBJ1-6, with a weak D call TRBD1 (5 bases). CDR1 is SGHTA and CDR2 is FQGNSA in the germline V gene. The CDR3 extends over 15 amino acids. V lost 7 bases, J lost 9 bases, and 19 bases lay in between. This chain's CDR3 is CASNLKTGLGSPLHF. The CDR3 DNA follows: TGTGCCAGCAACCTCAAGACGGGACTTGGTTCACCCCTCCACTTT.

The CDR3 loop reads CASSLDQGGGTYF. The CDR3 DNA follows: TGTGCCAGCAGCTTAGATCAAGGCGGGGGAACGTATTTT. This chain links TRBV11-3 with TRBJ2-3; TRBD2 agrees at 7 bases. CDR1 and CDR2 from the germline V gene are SGHNT and YENEEA. This CDR3 comprises 13 residues. V lost 0 bases and J lost 14; bases outside the gene matches: 8.

This clone appeared a single time. The chain is built from TRBV6-6 and TRBJ2-7, with 8 bases lining up with TRBD1. The J segment lost 3 bases and the V segment lost 7 bases, leaving 11 bases of the junction unmatched. From germline, CDR1 is MNHNY and CDR2 SVGAGI (reference sequence). This CDR3 spans 15 amino acids. Written as DNA, the CDR3 is TGTGCCAGCATCCCAACAGGGGGGCGACTCTACGAGCAGTACTTC. As protein: CASIPTGGRLYEQYF.

V usage is TRBV2 and J usage is TRBJ1-5; D unclear. This CDR3 spans 15 amino acids. V was shortened by 0 bases and J by 4 bases, with 10 bases between the two germline ends. Germline V gene sequence: CDR1 SNHLY, CDR2 FYNNEI. CDR3 DNA: TGTGCCAGCAGTGAAGCGCTTCGGGGAAATCAGCCCCAGCATTTT. Protein product: CASSEALRGNQPQHF.

On this clone: Other DNA sequences in the sample encode the same CDR3. The rearrangement joins TRBV6-5 to TRBJ2-3; TRBD1 matches 7 bases. The CDR3 is 15 residues long. CDR1 and CDR2 (germline): MNHEY, SVGAGI. V shed 7 bases, J shed 5 bases, and the junction held 12 bases outside the gene matches. Written as DNA, the CDR3 is TGTGCCAGCAAACCGAGGACAGGAGTCGAAGATACGCAGTATTTT. Translating gives CASKPRTGVEDTQYF.

The rearrangement uses TRBV6-5 and TRBJ1-3, with D maybe TRBD1 (6 bases). Trimming removed 0 bases at V and 3 bases at J, with 12 bases between. Per the germline V gene, CDR1 is MNHEY and CDR2 is SVGAGI. The CDR3 is 16 residues long. This chain's CDR3 is CASSYSGARGGNTIYF. DNA for the CDR3: TGTGCCAGCAGTTACTCCGGGGCCAGGGGTGGAAACACCATATATTTT.

The chain carries TRBV30 and TRBJ1-3; 8 positions agree with TRBD1. Germline values: CDR1 GTSNPN, CDR2 SVGIG (reference sequence). The CDR3 has 13 amino acids. The J segment lost 4 bases and the V segment lost 4 bases, leaving 3 bases of the junction unmatched. CDR3 region: CAWNQGAGNTIYF. The CDR3 DNA follows: TGTGCCTGGAATCAGGGGGCGGGAAACACCATATATTTT. Drawing the rest from reference TRBV30 and TRBJ1-3, the complete variable domain is SQTIHQWPATLVQPVGSPLSLECTVEGTSNPNLYWYRQAAGRGLQLLFYSVGIGQISSEVPQNLSASRPQDRQFILSSKKLLLSDSGFYLCAWNQGAGNTIYFGEGSWLTVV.

This sequence joins TRBV6-5 and TRBJ2-3; 7 bases match TRBD1. CDR3 length: 14 amino acids. CDR1 is MNHEY and CDR2 is SVGAGI in the germline V gene. J was trimmed by 4 bases and V by 5 bases; bases with no gene match: 6. The CDR3 DNA sequence: TGTGCCAGCAGTCGAACGACAGGGTCAGATACGCAGTATTTT. Protein sequence: CASSRTTGSDTQYF.

V is TRBV2 and J is TRBJ1-2, with D uncertain. The V end lost 3 bases, the J end lost 1 base, and 6 bases lay between the germline ends. CDR3 length equals 13 residues. Germline CDR1 is SNHLY and CDR2 is FYNNEI. This CDR3 is CASSDPDNYGYTF. As DNA, the CDR3 is TGTGCCAGCAGTGATCCAGATAACTATGGCTACACCTTC.

The chain combines TRBV27 with TRBJ1-2; 7 bases agree with TRBD1. CDR1 is MNHEY, CDR2 SMNVEV, per germline (reference sequence). This CDR3 has 17 amino acids. The trim removed 5 bases at V and 0 bases at J, leaving 12 bases unmatched. The CDR3 sequence is CASSLRGWGTANYGYTF. Written as DNA, the CDR3 is TGTGCCAGCAGTCTTAGAGGGTGGGGGACAGCTAACTATGGCTACACCTTC.

The rearrangement links TRBV19 to TRBJ2-1; TRBD1 might be the D (7 bases). Germline V gene lookup returns CDR1 LNHDA and CDR2 SQIVND (reference sequence). V shed 6 bases and J shed 0 bases, with 12 bases lying between them. This CDR3 has 15 residues. DNA of the CDR3: TGTGCCAGTAGCCAGGGGGGAAGCTCCTACAATGAGCAGTTCTTC. This encodes CASSQGGSSYNEQFF.

V is TRBV18 and J is TRBJ2-1; a weak D match, TRBD2 (7 bases). The CDR3 contains 15 residues. V was shortened by 2 bases and J by 4 bases, with 12 bases between the two germline ends. Germline CDR1 and CDR2: KGHSH and LQKENI. The CDR3 sequence is CASSPSSGTYNEQFF. Here the CDR3 DNA reads TGTGCCAGCTCACCATCGAGCGGGACATACAATGAGCAGTTCTTC.

The chain links TRBV15 to TRBJ2-3, with D possibly matching TRBD2 (7 bases). V was trimmed by 0 bases and J by 2 bases, leaving 12 bases between them. The CDR3 is made up of 16 amino acids. Germline lookup yields CDR1 LNHNV and CDR2 YYDKDF (reference sequence). The CDR3 reads CATSRDRRGPTDTQYF. The CDR3 DNA reads TGTGCCACCAGCAGAGATCGGCGGGGGCCCACAGATACGCAGTATTTT.

The chain recombines TRBV19 with TRBJ2-3, with D possibly TRBD1 on 5 matching bases. The CDR3 totals 15 residues. V dropped 3 bases and J dropped 1 base, with 11 bases sitting between them. Germline CDR1 reads LNHDA; CDR2 reads SQIVND (reference sequence). CDR3 DNA: TGTGCCAGTAGTATTGGAGTCAGGGGCACAGATACGCAGTATTTT. Translating gives CASSIGVRGTDTQYF.

The rearrangement links TRBV3-1 (or the pseudogene TRBV3-2) to TRBJ2-1; a possible D gene is TRBD2 (6 bases). There are 13 residues in the CDR3. The ends were cut back, 0 bases at V and 16 bases at J, with 16 bases in the middle. Per germline, CDR1 LGHDT and CDR2 YNNKEL (reference sequence). CDR3 DNA sequence: TGTGCCAGCAGCCAAGATGGGATAGGAGGGAGTTTCTTC. This encodes CASSQDGIGGSFF.

The CDR3 bases are TGTGCCACCAGTGATAACGAGCGGGTATCAGATACGCAGTATTTT. Residues: CATSDNERVSDTQYF. The chain couples TRBV24-1 to TRBJ2-3, with a weak D call TRBD2 (6 bases). Germline loops: CDR1 KGHDR, CDR2 SFDVKD. There are 15 residues in the CDR3. The germline V and J ends were trimmed by 3 bases and 4 bases, with 13 bases remaining between them.

The chain joins TRBV11-1 to TRBJ1-6, with 7 bases fitting TRBD1. CDR1 is SGHAT, CDR2 FQDESV, per germline (reference sequence). This CDR3 contains 15 residues. V trimming: 5 bases; J trimming: 7 bases; junction bases outside the gene matches: 8. The CDR3 protein is CASSPRQGDNSPLHF. The CDR3 DNA reads as TGTGCCAGCAGCCCTCGACAGGGTGACAATTCACCCCTCCACTTT. Drawing the rest from reference TRBV11-1 and TRBJ1-6, the complete variable domain is EAEVAQSPRYKITEKSQAVAFWCDPISGHATLYWYRQILGQGPELLVQFQDESVVDDSQLPKDRFSAERLKGVDSTLKIQPAELGDSAMYLCASSPRQGDNSPLHFGNGTRLTVT.

The CDR3 here is CASSPGGGGFNEQFF. CDR3 DNA sequence: TGTGCCAGCAGCCCCGGGGGTGGGGGGTTTAATGAGCAGTTCTTC. This chain joins TRBV11-2 and TRBJ2-1; TRBD2 is a possible D gene (6 bases). Trimming took off 5 bases at V and 7 bases at J, with 18 bases between the two ends. Looked up from germline, CDR1 is SGHAT and CDR2 is FQNNGV. There are 15 residues in the CDR3.

This clone has a single count. V gene TRBV18 combines with J gene TRBJ1-3; 7 bases fit TRBD1. The CDR3 consists of 16 residues. With V trimmed by 6 bases and J by 0 bases, 8 bases remained unmatched. Germline V gene data show CDR1 as KGHSH and CDR2 as LQKENI. The CDR3 bases are TGTGCCAGCTCCCCAGGGGGGGCCAACTCTGGAAACACCATATATTTT. Translated: CASSPGGANSGNTIYF.

The chain links TRBV28 to TRBJ2-1, with D hard to call. The V and J ends lost 3 bases and 1 base respectively, with 16 bases between them. Germline V gene lookup returns CDR1 MDHEN and CDR2 SYDVKM. The CDR3 contains 17 residues. Written as DNA, the CDR3 is TGTGCCAGCAGTTTTCTCGCGCCGACGACTTCCTACAATGAGCAGTTCTTC. Translating gives CASSFLAPTTSYNEQFF.